The present T cell receptor (beta chain) was sequenced within a study of identical twins. TCRdb re-called the 5' RACE reads with MiXCR, one entry per CDR3 protein. The sample holds fewer than 550,000 distinct CDR3 sequences, about 15% seen once. Per germline, CDR1 MNHNS and CDR2 SASEGT. V shed 7 bases and J shed 4 bases, with 13 bases lying between them. The CDR3 totals 14 residues. This clonotype was picked up a small number of times. These same data were also listed under a study on yellow fever vaccine responses in identical twins.

This clonotype originated in a woman aged 18 to 35 in good health. V gene TRBV6-1 combines with J gene TRBJ2-2, with D tentatively TRBD1 (8 bases). Sequencing input: CD4+ T cells sorted from blood. The CDR3 region has the DNA TGTGCCAGCACCAACAGGGGGGGCACCGGGGAGCTGTTTTTT. Protein sequence: CASTNRGGTGELFF.